The sequence of this T cell receptor (beta chain) was determined in a study of T cell responses to AZD1222 COVID-19 vaccine. Study findings and constraints: Spike was spanned by vaccine-associated CD4 TCRs, which were dominant at 160-218 and 743-854.

Between the trimmed V and J ends, which lost 0 bases and 0 bases, there was a span of 8 bases. CDR3 size: 15 residues. The germline gives CDR1 GTSNPN, CDR2 SVGIG (reference sequence). TCRdb's copy holds only in-frame clones and misses some; the assay was immunoSEQ multiplex PCR. The sample lists about 110,000 clones; around 94% were seen once. A word on this clone: The antigen is unknown.

The chain is built from TRBV30 and TRBJ2-2; D ambiguous. The specimen was peripheral blood, collected on day 0 of AZD1222 vaccination. The source of this sequence is an adult in good health. In DNA form, the CDR3 reads TGTGCCTGGAGTGTAGACGGAACGAACACCGGGGAGCTGTTTTTT. Amino acid sequence: CAWSVDGTNTGELFF. The full variable domain, rest sourced from reference TRBV30 and TRBJ2-2, is SQTIHQWPATLVQPVGSPLSLECTVEGTSNPNLYWYRQAAGRGLQLLFYSVGIGQISSEVPQNLSASRPQDRQFILSSKKLLLSDSGFYLCAWSVDGTNTGELFFGEGSRLTVL.